A single sample is the source of the 17 T cell receptor beta chains below, sequenced in a study of regulatory T cells in long-lasting Graves disease. Relying on iRepertoire HTBI primers and Arm-PCR of CDR3 regions, the team built TCR beta libraries. TCRdb ran MiXCR on the multiplex PCR reads and lists one entry per CDR3 protein. Of 350,000 to 450,000 distinct CDR3 sequences detected, around 23% appear once; the ten largest clones hold 13% to 15%. Documented time point: persistent/refractory GD, antithyroid drugs over 5 years with positive TRAb. From PBMCs, RNA was extracted and then used to make the TCR library. This material consisted of peripheral blood mononuclear cells (PBMCs), taken when the disease was refractory, from a patient treated with antithyroid drugs. These receptors were obtained from a female donor with Graves disease.

This clonotype showed up many times. This chain joins TRBV11-2 and TRBJ2-5; 9 bases agree with TRBD2. Germline V lookup: CDR1 SGHAT, CDR2 FQNNGV. The ends lost 5 bases at V and 4 bases at J; junction bases unmatched: 8. CDR3 size: 15 residues. CDR3 loop: CASSPEAGGGETQYF. The CDR3 DNA reads TGTGCCAGCAGCCCCGAAGCGGGAGGAGGAGAGACCCAGTACTTC. Together with reference TRBV11-2 and TRBJ2-5, the CDR3 gives the full variable domain: EAGVAQSPRYKIIEKRQSVAFWCNPISGHATLYWYQQILGQGPKLLIQFQNNGVVDDSQLPKDRFSAERLKGVDSTLKIQPAKLEDSAVYLCASSPEAGGGETQYFGPGTRLLVL.

A word on this clonotype: This clone may be a read error of a much larger clone one base away. The chain employs TRBV7-2 and TRBJ1-1; possibly TRBD1 for D (6 bases). V was cut by 5 bases and J by 2 bases, with 15 bases left in between. The germline V gene has CDR1 SGHTA and CDR2 FQGNSA. This CDR3 has 15 amino acids. The CDR3 DNA reads TGTGCCAGCAGCCAAGACAGGATGTTCAACACTGAAGCTTTCTTT. Its translation: CASSQDRMFNTEAFF. The full variable domain, in which reference TRBV7-2 and TRBJ1-1 provide the parts outside the CDR3, is GAGVSQSPSNKVTEKGKDVELRCDPISGHTALYWYRQSLGQGLEFLIYFQGNSAPDKSGLPSDRFSAERTGGSVSTLTIQRTQQEDSAVYLCASSQDRMFNTEAFFGQGTRLTVV.

This chain uses TRBV28 with TRBJ1-5, with D uncertain. The CDR3 is 14 amino acids. Germline assignment: CDR1 MDHEN and CDR2 SYDVKM. V was trimmed by 3 bases and J by 7 bases, leaving 13 bases between them. For the CDR3, the DNA is TGTGCCAGCAGTTTCGGGGTAGTGGGCCAGCCCCAGCATTTT. It is translated as CASSFGVVGQPQHF.

The rearrangement links TRBV20-1 to TRBJ2-7, with D unclear. The CDR3 runs 13 residues. Germline-derived CDR1 and CDR2 are DFQATT and SNEGSKA (reference sequence). Trimming removed 0 bases at V and 0 bases at J, with 6 bases between. The CDR3 bases are TGCAGTGCTAGAGATAAGGACTCCTACGAGCAGTACTTC. Translating gives CSARDKDSYEQYF.

Of note for this clonotype: A much larger clone differs from this one at a single base, so this may be a read error. This chain uses TRBV28 with TRBJ1-5; 9 nucleotides line up with TRBD1. The J segment lost 3 bases and the V segment lost 5 bases, leaving 8 bases of the junction unmatched. The length of the CDR3 is 16 residues. Looked up from germline, CDR1 is MDHEN and CDR2 is SYDVKM. In DNA form, the CDR3 reads TGTGCCAGCAGTCTCGCCGGGACAGGGAACAATCAGCCCCAGCATTTT. The encoded protein is CASSLAGTGNNQPQHF.

This clonotype turned up a few times. The CDR3 DNA reads TGTGCCAGCACCCCCTCCAGCACCGGGGAGCTGTTTTTT. Its protein is CASTPSSTGELFF. The V gene is TRBV12-3 or TRBV12-4, the J gene TRBJ2-2; D ambiguous. The CDR3 has 13 amino acids. The V end lost 7 bases, the J end lost 4 bases, and 10 bases lay between the germline ends.

The rearrangement uses TRBV9 and TRBJ1-2; maybe TRBD1 (5 bases). The CDR3 consists of 14 residues. The V gene's germline CDR1 is SGDLS and CDR2 YYNGEE. Trimming cost V 4 bases and J 8 bases, with 18 bases left between them. The CDR3 region has the DNA TGTGCCAGCAGCCAAGTCGGGGGATGGGGGGGCTACACCTTC. As protein: CASSQVGGWGGYTF.

V gene TRBV20-1 combines with J gene TRBJ2-7; D not resolved. This CDR3 is built from 16 residues. V was clipped by 0 bases and J by 0 bases, with 15 bases between them. Germline assignment: CDR1 DFQATT and CDR2 SNEGSKA (reference sequence). CDR3 sequence reads: CSARDEEGFLSYEQYF. The CDR3, as DNA: TGCAGTGCTAGAGATGAGGAAGGGTTTCTCTCCTACGAGCAGTACTTC.

This chain links TRBV20-1 with TRBJ2-7, with TRBD2 identical over 11 bases. The germline V gene has CDR1 DFQATT and CDR2 SNEGSKA (reference sequence). Unmatched junction bases numbered 15, after V lost 6 bases and J lost 5 bases. The CDR3 totals 16 residues. CDR3 bases: TGCAGTGCCAATCCGGGGACTAGCGGTTTTAGAGACGAGCAGTACTTC. Translation gives CSANPGTSGFRDEQYF.

At least ten counts were recorded for this clonotype. The chain links TRBV7-3 to TRBJ2-5; D perhaps matches TRBD2 (6 bases). Trimming stripped 6 bases from V and 3 bases from J, with 17 bases between. The germline gives CDR1 SGHTA, CDR2 FQGTGA. This CDR3 spans 15 amino acids. The CDR3 loop reads CASSASGTRKETQYF. In DNA, the CDR3 is TGTGCCAGCAGTGCCTCCGGGACTCGCAAAGAGACCCAGTACTTC.

In DNA form, the CDR3 reads TGTGCCAGCACCCCGGGTAGGGGTGGGAGTGAGCAGTTCTTC. Translated: CASTPGRGGSEQFF. The chain joins TRBV11-3 to TRBJ2-1, with D perhaps TRBD1 or TRBD2 (5 bases each). V lost 7 bases, J lost 9 bases, and 19 bases lay in between. The germline gives CDR1 SGHNT, CDR2 YENEEA. The CDR3 is 14 residues long.

This chain links TRBV10-3 with TRBJ1-3; D gene unclear. The germline CDR1 and CDR2 sequences are ENHRY and SYGVKD. Trimming took 5 bases from V and 3 from J, leaving 14 bases between them. The CDR3 contains 15 residues. The CDR3 region has the DNA TGTGCCATCAGTTCCCCGGCACTCGGTGGAAACACCATATATTTT. Amino acids: CAISSPALGGNTIYF.

This clonotype was counted at least ten times. V is TRBV2 and J is TRBJ1-2; TRBD1 is a possible D gene (5 bases). The V gene lost 4 bases and the J gene lost 5 bases, with 17 bases spanning the gap. Germline lookup yields CDR1 SNHLY and CDR2 FYNNEI. The CDR3 is made up of 15 amino acids. The CDR3 protein is CASSVGRGRRYGYTF. The CDR3 nucleotides are TGTGCCAGCAGTGTCGGGCGGGGGAGGCGGTATGGCTACACCTTC.

Many counts were recorded for this clonotype. The chain employs TRBV20-1 and TRBJ2-5; the match to TRBD2 covers 11 bases. Unmatched junction bases numbered 6, after V lost 4 bases and J lost 2 bases. CDR3 length: 15 amino acids. Germline V gene sequence: CDR1 DFQATT, CDR2 SNEGSKA (reference sequence). For the CDR3, the DNA is TGCAGTGCTATTCCGGGACTAGCGGCACAAGAGACCCAGTACTTC. Residues: CSAIPGLAAQETQYF.

There are many counts of this clonotype. The V and J genes are TRBV20-1 and TRBJ2-7, with D hard to call. Trimming shortened V by 1 base and J by 2 bases, and 12 bases separated the two germline ends. This CDR3 has 14 amino acids. Germline loops: CDR1 DFQATT, CDR2 SNEGSKA (reference sequence). The CDR3 reads CSARVQRTPYEQYF. In DNA form, the CDR3 reads TGCAGTGCTAGAGTACAAAGGACCCCCTACGAGCAGTACTTC.

This chain links TRBV9 with TRBJ1-1, with D possibly being TRBD1 (6 bases). The germline V gene has CDR1 SGDLS and CDR2 YYNGEE. This CDR3 spans 15 amino acids. Trimming left V 0 bases short and J 0 bases short, with 9 bases between. CDR3 in DNA: TGTGCCAGCAGCGTAGAGGGGGGACTGAACACTGAAGCTTTCTTT. Its translation is CASSVEGGLNTEAFF.

A note on this clonotype: A clone one base away is much larger, so this may be a read error. The chain is built from TRBV7-2 and TRBJ2-2; D might be TRBD2 (5 bases). Germline CDR1 SGHTA, CDR2 FQGNSA. CDR3 length: 14 residues. The CDR3 loop is CASSLTGKAGELVF. For the CDR3, the DNA is TGTGCCAGCAGCTTAACCGGGAAGGCCGGGGAGCTGGTTTTT. Drawing the rest from reference TRBV7-2 and TRBJ2-2, the complete variable domain is GAGVSQSPSNKVTEKGKDVELRCDPISGHTALYWYRQSLGQGLEFLIYFQGNSAPDKSGLPSDRFSAERTGGSVSTLTIQRTQQEDSAVYLCASSLTGKAGELVFGEGSRLTVL.